The sample holds one count of the clone carrying this T cell receptor (beta chain). This CDR3 region has 15 residues. Germline V gene data show CDR1 as MGHRA and CDR2 as YSYEKL. Between the trimmed V and J ends, which lost 5 bases and 0 bases, there was a span of 13 bases. These data are taken from a study of blood T cell repertoires in COVID-19. About the study: There were acute and convalescent COVID-19 samples, and they came from the United States, Italy and Spain. T cells, B-cell-depleted T cells, or PBMCs provided the cDNA or gDNA that served as material.

Sequenced by immunoSEQ multiplex PCR; TCRdb stores in-frame clones only, minus some. Here the sample spans some 65,000 clones, around 87% being singletons. The TCR was taken from a man in his forties with COVID-19, enrolled during active disease. The rearrangement joins TRBV4-1 to TRBJ1-1, with TRBD1 as a possible D gene (5 bases). Source material: peripheral blood. The CDR3 nucleotides read TGCGCCAGCAGCAAAAGAACGGACATGAACACTGAAGCTTTCTTT. Amino acids: CASSKRTDMNTEAFF.